This T cell receptor beta chain appears in the sequencing data of a study of CD8 T cells in Susac syndrome. TEMRA cells were FACS-enriched and CD8+ and CD4+ T cells negatively isolated. The CDR3 is 16 residues long. The V gene end was trimmed by 0 bases and the J gene end by 2 bases; junction bases not matched to a gene: 6. The germline CDR1 and CDR2 sequences are SGDLS and YYNGEE. When the RNA was reverse transcribed, random hexamers were used with an input of about 0.5 to 1 ug. TCRdb recomputed calls from the immunoSEQ multiplex PCR reads with MiXCR, one row per CDR3 protein. The table has roughly 100,000 distinct CDR3 sequences, roughly 94% seen once; the top ten hold about 0.29%.

V usage is TRBV9 and J usage is TRBJ2-5, with 8 bases that match TRBD2. The specimen sequenced was CD4+ T cells from PBMCs. The receptor was isolated from a human donor with Susac syndrome. Here the CDR3 reads CASSVASLAGQETQYF. CDR3 DNA: TGTGCCAGCAGCGTAGCCTCATTAGCGGGGCAAGAGACCCAGTACTTC. The whole variable domain, filled in from reference TRBV9 and TRBJ2-5, reads DSGVTQTPKHLITATGQRVTLRCSPRSGDLSVYWYQQSLDQGLQFLIQYYNGEERAKGNILERFSAQQFPDLHSELNLSSLELGDSALYFCASSVASLAGQETQYFGPGTRLLVL.